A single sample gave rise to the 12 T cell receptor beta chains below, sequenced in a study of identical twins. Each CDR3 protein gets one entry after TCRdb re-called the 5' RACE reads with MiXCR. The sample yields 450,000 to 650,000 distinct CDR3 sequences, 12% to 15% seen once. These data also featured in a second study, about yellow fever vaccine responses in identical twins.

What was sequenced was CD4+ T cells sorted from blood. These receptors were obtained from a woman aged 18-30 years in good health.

The CDR3 region has the DNA TGCAGTGCTAGTTGGGGTCAGCTAAATTCACCCCTCCACTTT. Protein: CSASWGQLNSPLHF. This sequence joins TRBV20-1 and TRBJ1-6; the D is unclear. Trimming took 3 bases from V and 7 from J, leaving 13 bases between them. Germline CDR1 reads DFQATT; CDR2 reads SNEGSKA (reference sequence). This CDR3 has 14 amino acids.

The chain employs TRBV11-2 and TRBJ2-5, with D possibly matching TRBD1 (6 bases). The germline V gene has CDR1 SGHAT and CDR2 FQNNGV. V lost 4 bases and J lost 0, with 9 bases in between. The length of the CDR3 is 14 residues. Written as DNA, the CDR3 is TGTGCCAGCAGCTCAGGGGACGACCAAGAGACCCAGTACTTC. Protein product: CASSSGDDQETQYF.

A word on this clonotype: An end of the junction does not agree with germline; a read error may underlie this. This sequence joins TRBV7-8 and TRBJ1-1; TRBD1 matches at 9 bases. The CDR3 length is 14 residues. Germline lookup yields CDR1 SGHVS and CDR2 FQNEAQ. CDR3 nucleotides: TGTGCCAGCACCCAAGGACAGGGGAACCCTGAAGCTTTCTTT. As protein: CASTQGQGNPEAFF.

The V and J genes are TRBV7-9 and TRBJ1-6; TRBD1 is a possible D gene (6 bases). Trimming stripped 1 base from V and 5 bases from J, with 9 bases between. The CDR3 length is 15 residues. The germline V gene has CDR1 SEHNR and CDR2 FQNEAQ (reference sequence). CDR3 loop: CASSLEDRDNSPLHF. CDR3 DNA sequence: TGTGCCAGCAGCTTAGAGGACAGAGATAATTCACCCCTCCACTTT.

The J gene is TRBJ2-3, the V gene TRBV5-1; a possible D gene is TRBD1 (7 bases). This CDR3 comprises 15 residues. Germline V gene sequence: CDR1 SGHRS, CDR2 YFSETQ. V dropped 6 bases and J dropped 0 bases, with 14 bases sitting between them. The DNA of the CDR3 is TGCGCCAGCAAGATGACAGGGACTAGCACAGATACGCAGTATTTT. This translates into CASKMTGTSTDTQYF.

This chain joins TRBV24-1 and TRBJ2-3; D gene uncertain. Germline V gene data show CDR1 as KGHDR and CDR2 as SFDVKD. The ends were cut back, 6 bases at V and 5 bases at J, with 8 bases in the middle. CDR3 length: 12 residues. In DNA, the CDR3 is TGTGCCACCAGTACGATAGGAGATACGCAGTATTTT. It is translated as CATSTIGDTQYF.

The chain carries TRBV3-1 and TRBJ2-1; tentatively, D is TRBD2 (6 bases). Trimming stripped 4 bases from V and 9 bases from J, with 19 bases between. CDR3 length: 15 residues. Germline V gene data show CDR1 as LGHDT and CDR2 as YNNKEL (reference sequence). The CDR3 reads CASSPRLVGNPEQFF. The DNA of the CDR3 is TGTGCCAGCAGCCCAAGACTAGTTGGGAATCCTGAGCAGTTCTTC.

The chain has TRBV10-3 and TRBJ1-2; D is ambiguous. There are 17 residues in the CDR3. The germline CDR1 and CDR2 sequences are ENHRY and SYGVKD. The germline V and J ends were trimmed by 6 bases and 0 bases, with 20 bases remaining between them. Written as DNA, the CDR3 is TGTGCCATCAGGGACTCGGGCAGAGGATACACTAACTATGGCTACACCTTC. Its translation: CAIRDSGRGYTNYGYTF.

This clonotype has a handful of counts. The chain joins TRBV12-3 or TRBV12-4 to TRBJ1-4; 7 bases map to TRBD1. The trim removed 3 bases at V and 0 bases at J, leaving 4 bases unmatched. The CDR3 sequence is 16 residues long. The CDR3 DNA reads TGTGCCAGCAGTTTGCGGACAGGTGCAACTAATGAAAAACTGTTTTTT. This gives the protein CASSLRTGATNEKLFF.

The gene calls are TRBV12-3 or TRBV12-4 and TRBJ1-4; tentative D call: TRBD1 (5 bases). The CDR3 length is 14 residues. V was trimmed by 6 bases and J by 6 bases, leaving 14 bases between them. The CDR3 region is CASRLAGGDEKLFF. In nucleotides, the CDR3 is TGTGCCAGCAGGCTGGCCGGGGGAGATGAAAAACTGTTTTTT.

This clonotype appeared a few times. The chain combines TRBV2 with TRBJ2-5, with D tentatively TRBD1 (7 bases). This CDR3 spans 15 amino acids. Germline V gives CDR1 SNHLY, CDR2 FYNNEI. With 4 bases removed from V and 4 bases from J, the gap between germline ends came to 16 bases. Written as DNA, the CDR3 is TGTGCCAGCAGTGGCCGGAGGGGGCTAGCAGAGACCCAGTACTTC. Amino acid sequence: CASSGRRGLAETQYF. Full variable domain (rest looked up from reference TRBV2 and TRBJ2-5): EPEVTQTPSHQVTQMGQEVILRCVPISNHLYFYWYRQILGQKVEFLVSFYNNEISEKSEIFDDQFSVERPDGSNFTLKIRSTKLEDSAMYFCASSGRRGLAETQYFGPGTRLLVL.

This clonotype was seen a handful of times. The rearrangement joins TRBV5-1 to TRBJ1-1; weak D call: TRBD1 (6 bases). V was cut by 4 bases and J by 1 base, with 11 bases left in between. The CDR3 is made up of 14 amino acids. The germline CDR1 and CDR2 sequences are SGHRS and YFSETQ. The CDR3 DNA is TGCGCCAGCAGCCCACTGGGACAGAACACTGAAGCTTTCTTT. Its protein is CASSPLGQNTEAFF.